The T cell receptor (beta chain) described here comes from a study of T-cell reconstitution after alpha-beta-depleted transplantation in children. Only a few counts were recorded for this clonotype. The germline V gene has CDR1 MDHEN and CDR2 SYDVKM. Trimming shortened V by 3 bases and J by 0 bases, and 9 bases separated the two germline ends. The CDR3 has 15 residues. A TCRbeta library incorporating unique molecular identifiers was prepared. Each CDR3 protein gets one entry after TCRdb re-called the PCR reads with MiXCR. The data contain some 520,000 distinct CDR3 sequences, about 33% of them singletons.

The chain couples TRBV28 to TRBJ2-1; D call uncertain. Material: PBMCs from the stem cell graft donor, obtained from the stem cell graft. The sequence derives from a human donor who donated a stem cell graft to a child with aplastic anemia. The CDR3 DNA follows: TGTGCCAGCAGTTTCCCCGCCTTCTCCTACAATGAGCAGTTCTTC. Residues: CASSFPAFSYNEQFF.